This TCR beta chain came from a study of beta chain features in type 1 diabetes. Regarding the study as a whole: Moderate but significant shortening of TCRB CDR3s was recorded in all four CD4+ subsets from Type 1 diabetes patients.

This clone was observed a handful of times. Its antigen is not known. Every isolated RNA sample was fully reverse transcribed, so sequencing captured expressed TCRB transcripts. Clones were sequenced by immunoSEQ multiplex PCR, and TCRdb holds only the in-frame ones, with some missing. The sample has under 400,000 clones, roughly 13% seen once; the top ten hold 0.0095% to 0.013%. There are 14 residues in the CDR3. V was pared by 7 bases and J by 7 bases, with 10 bases of the junction left unmatched. Germline lookup yields CDR1 SGHDT and CDR2 YYEEEE. The receptor was isolated from a woman under 30 with type 1 diabetes. Sequenced: naive CD4+ T cells from blood. The chain joins TRBV5-6 to TRBJ2-7, with 11 bases that match TRBD1. The CDR3 DNA follows: TGTGCCAGCGCGAAGGACAGGGGGCTGGGGGAGCAGTACTTC. Translating it yields CASAKDRGLGEQYF.